Below, 6 T cell receptor beta chains from the same sample are listed, as sequenced in a study of naive and memory T cell subsets. Ligated cDNA underwent four rounds of PCR with nested alpha and beta constant region primers and SP2. TCRdb re-called the 5' RACE reads through MiXCR, storing one row per CDR3 protein. The sample lists some 60,000 distinct CDR3 sequences, 8% to 9% occurring once. An oligonucleotide containing a UMI was ligated to the 3' end of TCR cDNA. Receptors were obtained from a female donor in good health.

In this sample, this clonotype turned up many times. This chain uses TRBV3-1 with TRBJ1-5, with a tentative D call TRBD1 (5 bases). V lost 1 base and J lost 2, with 15 bases in between. This CDR3 has 17 residues. From germline, CDR1 is LGHDT and CDR2 YNNKEL (reference sequence). For the CDR3, the DNA is TGTGCCAGCAGCCAAGGTCGGGAGGGGTTGGGCAATCAGCCCCAGCATTTT. It yields the protein CASSQGREGLGNQPQHF.

V gene TRBV5-4 combines with J gene TRBJ2-7, with 9 bases matching TRBD1. Unmatched junction bases numbered 8, after V lost 4 bases and J lost 6 bases. Per germline, CDR1 SGHNT and CDR2 YYREEE (reference sequence). This CDR3 contains 14 residues. This CDR3 reads CASSGSGQGSEQYF. In DNA, the CDR3 is TGTGCCAGCAGCGGATCGGGACAGGGTAGCGAGCAGTACTTC.

The V call is TRBV24-1, the J call TRBJ2-3; TRBD2 matches 7 bases. Germline V CDR1 and CDR2: KGHDR, SFDVKD. The CDR3 contains 16 residues. With 2 bases clipped from V and 8 bases from J, the junction kept 12 bases outside the gene matches. CDR3 protein: CATSDSRAGPGGTQYF. Here the CDR3 DNA reads TGTGCCACCAGTGATTCAAGGGCGGGCCCGGGAGGTACGCAGTATTTT.

This clonotype occurred a few times. This chain joins TRBV10-3 and TRBJ1-6, with D uncertain. Germline V gives CDR1 ENHRY, CDR2 SYGVKD. The CDR3 has 13 residues. V lost 7 bases to trimming and J lost 5 bases, with 9 bases between them. In DNA, the CDR3 is TGTGCCATCAAGGGCGAGAATAATTCACCCCTCCACTTT. It codes for CAIKGENNSPLHF.

This sequence joins TRBV29-1 and TRBJ1-2; 8 nucleotides agree with TRBD1. Germline trimming cut 4 bases from V and 5 bases from J; bases unmatched to any gene: 3. Germline assignment: CDR1 SQVTM and CDR2 ANQGSEA. The CDR3 loop spans 12 amino acids. CDR3 nucleotide sequence: TGCAGCGTTGTGGACAGGGAGTATGGCTACACCTTC. It yields the protein CSVVDREYGYTF.

This clonotype has a handful of counts. The chain recombines TRBV9 with TRBJ2-5; 7 bases line up with TRBD1. Germline CDR1 SGDLS, CDR2 YYNGEE. The J segment lost 4 bases and the V segment lost 0 bases, leaving 6 bases of the junction unmatched. The CDR3 covers 15 residues. This chain's CDR3 is CASSVEDRALETQYF. CDR3 nucleotide sequence: TGTGCCAGCAGCGTAGAAGACAGGGCGCTAGAGACCCAGTACTTC.